A single sample is the source of the 19 T cell receptor beta chains below, sequenced in a study of T cell responses to AZD1222 COVID-19 vaccine. Method: immunoSEQ multiplex PCR; TCRdb's copy keeps in-frame clones and lacks some. This table holds around 120,000 clones, about 86% found once. The sample in question was peripheral blood, obtained on day 0 of AZD1222 vaccination. These receptor sequences come from an adult in good health.

The V call is TRBV7-2, the J call TRBJ2-7; no clear D. Germline loops: CDR1 SGHTA, CDR2 FQGNSA. The CDR3 is 14 amino acids. The V and J ends lost 5 bases and 3 bases respectively, with 14 bases between them. The CDR3 reads CASSATPTGYEQYF. The CDR3 region has the DNA TGTGCCAGCAGCGCCACCCCGACTGGCTACGAGCAGTACTTC.

V is TRBV3-1 (or the pseudogene TRBV3-2) and J is TRBJ2-5, with 9 bases that match TRBD2. Trimming took 4 bases from V and 5 from J; bases not matched to a gene: 8. The CDR3 is made up of 15 amino acids. Germline assignment: CDR1 LGHDT and CDR2 YNNKEL (reference sequence). This chain's CDR3 is CASSRLAGDGETQYF. CDR3 bases: TGTGCCAGCAGCCGTTTAGCGGGAGACGGGGAGACCCAGTACTTC.

The rearrangement joins TRBV28 to TRBJ1-2; tentative D call: TRBD1 (6 bases). Trimming pared 3 bases from V and 11 bases from J, leaving 16 bases between. This CDR3 is built from 13 residues. Germline-derived CDR1 and CDR2 are MDHEN and SYDVKM. DNA of the CDR3: TGTGCCAGCAGTTTCCCTGCAGGGGTCGGGTACACCTTC. This codes for CASSFPAGVGYTF.

The rearrangement joins TRBV6-5 to TRBJ1-2; the D is unclear. Germline values: CDR1 MNHEY, CDR2 SVGAGI. The CDR3 totals 14 residues. Trimming left V 0 bases short and J 2 bases short, with 7 bases between. The DNA for the CDR3 is TGTGCCAGCAGTTACTCTACAGCGAACTATGGCTACACCTTC. Encoded protein: CASSYSTANYGYTF.

The chain joins TRBV12-3 or TRBV12-4 to TRBJ1-1; the D gene is possibly TRBD1 (6 bases). CDR3 length equals 13 residues. Trimming took 6 bases from V and 1 from J, leaving 9 bases between them. Written as DNA, the CDR3 is TGTGCCAGCAGAAGACAGGAGAACACTGAAGCTTTCTTT. Protein product: CASRRQENTEAFF.

This chain connects TRBV5-8 to TRBJ2-3, with 10 bases that match TRBD2. The CDR3 is 16 amino acids. Germline loops: CDR1 SGHTS, CDR2 YDEGEE. V trimming: 5 bases; J trimming: 0 bases; junction bases outside the gene matches: 6. The CDR3 coding sequence is TGTGCCAGCAGTAGCGGGGGGCACTCTAGCACAGATACGCAGTATTTT. Translation gives CASSSGGHSSTDTQYF.

The chain carries TRBV7-9 and TRBJ1-1; D unresolved. The germline V and J ends were trimmed by 5 bases and 4 bases, with 5 bases remaining between them. The germline V gene encodes CDR1 SEHNR and CDR2 FQNEAQ (reference sequence). This CDR3 contains 11 residues. The CDR3 region has the DNA TGTGCCAGCAGCAGAAGCACTGAAGCTTTCTTT. It yields the protein CASSRSTEAFF.

This chain joins TRBV5-1 and TRBJ2-2, with D perhaps assigned TRBD1 or TRBD2 (6 bases each). The CDR3 length is 15 residues. CDR1 is SGHRS, CDR2 YFSETQ, per germline. Trimming stripped 0 bases from V and 4 bases from J, with 10 bases between. CDR3 coding DNA: TGCGCCAGCAGCTTGGAGGGGGGACCCACCGGGGAGCTGTTTTTT. It specifies CASSLEGGPTGELFF.

This clone was observed once. The chain links TRBV9 to TRBJ1-6; no clear D. The CDR3 has 14 residues. In germline, CDR1 is SGDLS, CDR2 YYNGEE. Trimming stripped 1 base from V and 8 bases from J, with 10 bases between. DNA for the CDR3: TGTGCCAGCAGCGTACGGGGTGGGCATTCACCCCTCCACTTT. It specifies CASSVRGGHSPLHF.

The V and J genes are TRBV5-1 and TRBJ1-1, with 7 bases lining up with TRBD1. The CDR3 sequence is 15 residues long. V was clipped by 0 bases and J by 1 base; unmatched bases: 3. Germline V lookup: CDR1 SGHRS, CDR2 YFSETQ. This CDR3 is CASSLAGTANTEAFF. The CDR3 DNA reads as TGCGCCAGCAGCTTGGCCGGGACAGCGAACACTGAAGCTTTCTTT.

The gene calls are TRBV5-1 and TRBJ2-7; 11 bases fit TRBD2. Germline CDR1 SGHRS, CDR2 YFSETQ. The CDR3 spans 16 residues. Trimming cost V 0 bases and J 3 bases; bases outside gene matches: 5. DNA of the CDR3: TGCGCCAGCAGCTTGGATAGCGGGAGGGCCGGCTACGAGCAGTACTTC. Translation: CASSLDSGRAGYEQYF.

V and J are TRBV19 and TRBJ1-5; possibly TRBD1 for D (6 bases). CDR3 size: 16 residues. V dropped 4 bases and J dropped 1 base, with 14 bases sitting between them. Germline V gives CDR1 LNHDA, CDR2 SQIVND (reference sequence). The CDR3 protein is CASSTSGTTSNQPQHF. CDR3 DNA sequence: TGTGCCAGTAGTACCTCCGGGACAACAAGCAATCAGCCCCAGCATTTT.

The chain has TRBV19 and TRBJ1-2, with unresolved D. The V end lost 2 bases, the J end lost 7 bases, and 11 bases lay between the germline ends. From germline, CDR1 is LNHDA and CDR2 SQIVND (reference sequence). The CDR3 sequence is 13 residues long. The CDR3 DNA sequence: TGTGCCAGTAGTATAAAGGGCTCGGGTGGCTACACCTTC. Protein product: CASSIKGSGGYTF.

This sequence joins TRBV19 and TRBJ1-2; TRBD1 matches 7 bases. The germline gives CDR1 LNHDA, CDR2 SQIVND (reference sequence). This CDR3 has 14 amino acids. Trimming cost V 7 bases and J 6 bases; bases outside gene matches: 11. The CDR3 spells CASISSQGVDGYTF. In DNA, the CDR3 is TGTGCCAGTATCTCCTCTCAGGGGGTTGATGGCTACACCTTC.

V gene TRBV6-5 combines with J gene TRBJ2-5, with 9 bases lining up with TRBD2. CDR1 and CDR2 from the germline V gene are MNHEY and SVGAGI. The CDR3 length is 14 residues. V gave up 5 bases and J gave up 4 bases; unmatched junction bases: 5. The CDR3, as DNA: TGTGCCAGCAGTACCGGGACTAGCCCAGAGACCCAGTACTTC. Its protein is CASSTGTSPETQYF.

The chain joins TRBV10-3 to TRBJ2-7; no reliable D call. Germline values: CDR1 ENHRY, CDR2 SYGVKD. The CDR3 extends over 13 amino acids. The V gene lost 0 bases and the J gene lost 3 bases, with 6 bases spanning the gap. The CDR3 DNA sequence: TGTGCCATCAGTGAGTCGATCGTCTACGAGCAGTACTTC. Its translation: CAISESIVYEQYF.

The rearrangement joins TRBV6-2 or TRBV6-3 to TRBJ2-7, with D uncertain. The CDR3 covers 13 residues. The ends were cut back, 4 bases at V and 3 bases at J, with 10 bases in the middle. CDR1 is MNHEY, CDR2 SVGEGT, per germline. Written as DNA, the CDR3 is TGTGCCAGCAGTTTTCAACAAGGCTACGAGCAGTACTTC. As protein: CASSFQQGYEQYF.

The chain links TRBV10-1 to TRBJ2-7; maybe TRBD1 (6 bases). The V end lost 5 bases, the J end lost 2 bases, and 10 bases lay between the germline ends. Germline CDR1 WNHNN, CDR2 SYGVQD (reference sequence). CDR3 length: 13 amino acids. CDR3 amino acids: CASSLRDTYEQYF. For the CDR3, the DNA is TGCGCCAGCAGTTTAAGGGACACCTACGAGCAGTACTTC.

The chain couples TRBV7-2 to TRBJ1-4; no reliable D call. CDR3 size: 19 residues. Germline loops: CDR1 SGHTA, CDR2 FQGNSA. Trimming removed 0 bases at V and 0 bases at J, with 17 bases between. The DNA for the CDR3 is TGTGCCAGCAGCTTAGCGGCAGGAGGCACACCAGCAACTAATGAAAAACTGTTTTTT. It encodes CASSLAAGGTPATNEKLFF.